This T cell receptor beta chain was recovered during a study of T-cell memory formation after mild COVID-19. In TCRdb, the 5' RACE reads were re-called with MiXCR into one record per CDR3 protein. The repertoire has 450,000 to 650,000 distinct CDR3 sequences, roughly 22% of them found once; the top ten carry roughly an eighth. Germline trimming cut 6 bases from V and 3 bases from J; bases unmatched to any gene: 7. This CDR3 contains 16 residues. The germline CDR1 and CDR2 sequences are MNHEY and SMNVEV (reference sequence). The source material was PBMCs or a T cell subset sorted from them (not recorded which). This TCR derives from an adult woman who had mild COVID-19 (a few samples of this study predate the infection). Cell type and time point are not known. This chain joins TRBV27 and TRBJ2-1; TRBD1 matches at 11 bases. The CDR3 region has the DNA TGTGCCAGCAGGCCCGCCGGGACAGGGGGCTACAATGAGCAGTTCTTC. It specifies CASRPAGTGGYNEQFF.